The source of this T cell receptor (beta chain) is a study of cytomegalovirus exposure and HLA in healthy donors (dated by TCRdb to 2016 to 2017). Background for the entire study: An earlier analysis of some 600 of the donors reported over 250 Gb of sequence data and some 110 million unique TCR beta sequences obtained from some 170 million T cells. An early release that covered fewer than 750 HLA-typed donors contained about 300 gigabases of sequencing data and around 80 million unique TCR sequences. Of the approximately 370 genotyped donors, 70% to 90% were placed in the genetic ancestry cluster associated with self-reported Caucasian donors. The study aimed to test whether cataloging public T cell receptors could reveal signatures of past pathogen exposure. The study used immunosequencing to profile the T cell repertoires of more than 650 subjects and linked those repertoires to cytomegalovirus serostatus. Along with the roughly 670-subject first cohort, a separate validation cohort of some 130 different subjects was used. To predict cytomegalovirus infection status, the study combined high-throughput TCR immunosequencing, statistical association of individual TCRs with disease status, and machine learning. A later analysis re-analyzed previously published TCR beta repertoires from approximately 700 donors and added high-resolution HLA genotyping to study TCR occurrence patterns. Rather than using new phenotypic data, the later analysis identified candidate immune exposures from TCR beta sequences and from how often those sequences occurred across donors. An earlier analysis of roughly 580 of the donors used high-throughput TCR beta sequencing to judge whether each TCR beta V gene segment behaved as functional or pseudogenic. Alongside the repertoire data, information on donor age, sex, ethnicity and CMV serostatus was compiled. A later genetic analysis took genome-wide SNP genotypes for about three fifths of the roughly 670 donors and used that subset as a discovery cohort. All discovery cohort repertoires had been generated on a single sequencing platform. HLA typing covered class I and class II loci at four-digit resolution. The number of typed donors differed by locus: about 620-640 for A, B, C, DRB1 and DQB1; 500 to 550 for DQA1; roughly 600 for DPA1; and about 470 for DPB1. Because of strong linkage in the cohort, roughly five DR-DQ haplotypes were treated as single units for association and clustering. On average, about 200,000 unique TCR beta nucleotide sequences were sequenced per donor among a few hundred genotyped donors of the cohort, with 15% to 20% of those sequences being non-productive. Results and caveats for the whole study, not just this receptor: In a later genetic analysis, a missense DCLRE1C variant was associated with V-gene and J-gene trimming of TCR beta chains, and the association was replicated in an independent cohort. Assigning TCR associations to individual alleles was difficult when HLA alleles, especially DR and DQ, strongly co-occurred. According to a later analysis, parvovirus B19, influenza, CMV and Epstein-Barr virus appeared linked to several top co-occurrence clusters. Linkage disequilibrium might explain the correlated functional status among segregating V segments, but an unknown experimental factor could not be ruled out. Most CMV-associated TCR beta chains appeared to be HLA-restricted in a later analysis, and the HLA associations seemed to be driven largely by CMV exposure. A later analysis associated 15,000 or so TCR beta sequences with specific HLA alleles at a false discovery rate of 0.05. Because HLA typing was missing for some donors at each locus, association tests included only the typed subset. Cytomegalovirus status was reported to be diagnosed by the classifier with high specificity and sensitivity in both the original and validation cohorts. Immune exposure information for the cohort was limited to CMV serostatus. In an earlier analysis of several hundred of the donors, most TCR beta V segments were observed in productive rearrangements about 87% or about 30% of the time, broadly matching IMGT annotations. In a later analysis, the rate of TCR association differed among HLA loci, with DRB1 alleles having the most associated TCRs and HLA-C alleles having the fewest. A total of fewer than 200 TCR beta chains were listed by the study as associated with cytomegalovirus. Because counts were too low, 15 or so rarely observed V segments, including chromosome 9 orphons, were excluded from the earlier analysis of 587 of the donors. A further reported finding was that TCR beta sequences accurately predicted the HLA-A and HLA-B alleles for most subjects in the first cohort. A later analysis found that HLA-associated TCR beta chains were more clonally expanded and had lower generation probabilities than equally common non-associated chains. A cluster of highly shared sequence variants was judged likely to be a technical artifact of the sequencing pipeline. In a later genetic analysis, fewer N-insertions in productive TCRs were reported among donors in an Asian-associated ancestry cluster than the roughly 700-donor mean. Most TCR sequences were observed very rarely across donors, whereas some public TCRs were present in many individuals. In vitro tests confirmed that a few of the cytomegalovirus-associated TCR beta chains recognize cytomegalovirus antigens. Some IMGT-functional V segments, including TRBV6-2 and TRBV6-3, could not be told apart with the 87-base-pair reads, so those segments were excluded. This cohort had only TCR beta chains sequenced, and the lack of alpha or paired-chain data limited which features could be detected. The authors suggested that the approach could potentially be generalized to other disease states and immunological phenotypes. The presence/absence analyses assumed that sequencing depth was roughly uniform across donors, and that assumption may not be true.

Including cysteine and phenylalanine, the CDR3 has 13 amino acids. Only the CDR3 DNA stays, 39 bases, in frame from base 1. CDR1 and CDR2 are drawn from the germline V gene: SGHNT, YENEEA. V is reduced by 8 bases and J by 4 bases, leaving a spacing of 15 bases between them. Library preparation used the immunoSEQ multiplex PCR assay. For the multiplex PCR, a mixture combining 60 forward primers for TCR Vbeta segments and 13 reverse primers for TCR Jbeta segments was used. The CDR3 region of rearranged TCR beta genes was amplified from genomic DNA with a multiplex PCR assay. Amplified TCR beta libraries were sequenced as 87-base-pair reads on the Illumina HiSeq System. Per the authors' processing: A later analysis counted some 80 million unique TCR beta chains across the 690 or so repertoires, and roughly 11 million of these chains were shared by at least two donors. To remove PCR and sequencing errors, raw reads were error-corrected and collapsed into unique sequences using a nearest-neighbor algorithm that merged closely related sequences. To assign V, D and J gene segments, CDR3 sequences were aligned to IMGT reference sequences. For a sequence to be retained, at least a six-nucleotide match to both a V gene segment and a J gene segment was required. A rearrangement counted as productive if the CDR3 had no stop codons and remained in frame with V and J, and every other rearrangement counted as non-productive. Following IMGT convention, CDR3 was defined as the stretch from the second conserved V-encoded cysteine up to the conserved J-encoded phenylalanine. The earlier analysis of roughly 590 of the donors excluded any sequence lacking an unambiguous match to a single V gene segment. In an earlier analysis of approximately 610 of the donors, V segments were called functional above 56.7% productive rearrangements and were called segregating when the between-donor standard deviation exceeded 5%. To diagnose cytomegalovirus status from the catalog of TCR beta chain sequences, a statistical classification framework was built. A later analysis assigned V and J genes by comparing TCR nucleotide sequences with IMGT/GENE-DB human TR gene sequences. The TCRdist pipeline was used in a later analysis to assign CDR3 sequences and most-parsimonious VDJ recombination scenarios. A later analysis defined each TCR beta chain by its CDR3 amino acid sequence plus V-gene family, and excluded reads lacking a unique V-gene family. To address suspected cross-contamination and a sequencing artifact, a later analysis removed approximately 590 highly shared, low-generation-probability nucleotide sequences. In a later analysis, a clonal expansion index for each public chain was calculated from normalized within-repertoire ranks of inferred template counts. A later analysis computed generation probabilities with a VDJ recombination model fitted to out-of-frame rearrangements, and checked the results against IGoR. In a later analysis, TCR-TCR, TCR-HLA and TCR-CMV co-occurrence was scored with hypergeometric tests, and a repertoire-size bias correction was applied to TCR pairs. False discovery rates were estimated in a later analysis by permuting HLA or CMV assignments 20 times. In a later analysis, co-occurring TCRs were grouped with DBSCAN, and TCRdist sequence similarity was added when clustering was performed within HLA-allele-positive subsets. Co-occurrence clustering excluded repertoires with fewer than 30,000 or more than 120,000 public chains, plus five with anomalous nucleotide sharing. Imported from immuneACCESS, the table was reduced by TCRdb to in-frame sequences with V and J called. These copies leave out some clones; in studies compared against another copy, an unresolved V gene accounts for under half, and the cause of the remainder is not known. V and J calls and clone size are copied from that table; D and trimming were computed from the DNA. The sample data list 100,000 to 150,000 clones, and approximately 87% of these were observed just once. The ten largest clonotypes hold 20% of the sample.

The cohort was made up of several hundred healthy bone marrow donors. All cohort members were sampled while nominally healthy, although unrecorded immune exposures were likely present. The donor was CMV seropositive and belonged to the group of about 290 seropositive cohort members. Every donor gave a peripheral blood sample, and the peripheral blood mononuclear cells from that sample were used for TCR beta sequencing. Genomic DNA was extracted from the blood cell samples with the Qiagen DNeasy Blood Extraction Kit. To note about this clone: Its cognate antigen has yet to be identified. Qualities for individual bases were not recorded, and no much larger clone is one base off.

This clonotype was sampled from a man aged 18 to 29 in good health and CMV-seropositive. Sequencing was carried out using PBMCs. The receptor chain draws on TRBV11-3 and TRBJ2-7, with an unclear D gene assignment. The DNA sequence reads TGTGCCAGCTCCGAAGCGTATGGATACGAGCAGTACTTC. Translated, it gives CASSEAYGYEQYF.